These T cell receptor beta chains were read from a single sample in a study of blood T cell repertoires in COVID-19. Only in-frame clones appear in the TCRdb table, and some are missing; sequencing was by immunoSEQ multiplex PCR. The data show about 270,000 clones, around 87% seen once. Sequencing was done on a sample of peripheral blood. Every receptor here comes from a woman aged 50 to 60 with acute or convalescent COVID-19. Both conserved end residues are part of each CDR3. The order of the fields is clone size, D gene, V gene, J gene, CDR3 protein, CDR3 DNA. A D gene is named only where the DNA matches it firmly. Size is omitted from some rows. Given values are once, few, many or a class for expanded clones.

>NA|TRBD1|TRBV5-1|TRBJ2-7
CASSPRDRGGYEQYF
TGCGCCAGCAGCCCCCGGGACAGGGGAGGCTACGAGCAGTACTTC
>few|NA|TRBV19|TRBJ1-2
CASSAPPGEYGYTF
TGTGCCAGTAGTGCCCCACCAGGGGAATATGGCTACACCTTC
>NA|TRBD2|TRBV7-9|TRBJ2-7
CASSSLIKTSGSYEQYF
TGTGCCAGCAGCTCCCTAATCAAGACTAGCGGGAGTTACGAGCAGTACTTC
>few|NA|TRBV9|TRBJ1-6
CASSAGDSPLHF
TGTGCCAGCAGCGCAGGGGATTCACCCCTCCACTTT
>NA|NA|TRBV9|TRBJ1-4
CASSAGLSEKLFF
TGTGCCAGCAGCGCGGGACTGTCGGAAAAACTGTTTTTT
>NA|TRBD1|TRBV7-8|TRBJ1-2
CASSLGLNRGDGYTF
TGTGCCAGCAGCTTAGGGTTGAACAGGGGCGATGGCTACACCTTC
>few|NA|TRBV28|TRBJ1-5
CASSLWSGRGNQPQHF
TGTGCCAGCAGTTTATGGTCGGGCAGGGGCAATCAGCCCCAGCATTTT
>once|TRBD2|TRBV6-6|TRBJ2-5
CASTGTTYQETQYF
TGTGCCAGCACCGGGACTACTTACCAAGAGACCCAGTACTTC
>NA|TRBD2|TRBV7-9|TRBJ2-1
CASSSLAGADNEQFF
TGTGCCAGCAGCTCTCTAGCGGGGGCCGACAATGAGCAGTTCTTC
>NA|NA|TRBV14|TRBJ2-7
CASRGQWAYEQYF
TGTGCCAGCAGGGGGCAATGGGCCTACGAGCAGTACTTC
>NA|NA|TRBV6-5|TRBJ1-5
CASRAAPHQPQHF
TGTGCCAGCAGGGCCGCCCCCCATCAGCCCCAGCATTTT
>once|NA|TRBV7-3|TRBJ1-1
CASSLRSVGRLAEAFF
TGTGCCAGCAGCTTAAGATCGGTGGGGCGCCTGGCTGAAGCTTTCTTT
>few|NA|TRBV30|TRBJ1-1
CAWSRAGLNTEAFF
TGTGCCTGGAGTCGTGCGGGATTGAACACTGAAGCTTTCTTT
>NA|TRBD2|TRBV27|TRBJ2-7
CASSFLTSGRVYEQYF
TGTGCCAGCAGTTTCCTTACTAGCGGGAGAGTATACGAGCAGTACTTC
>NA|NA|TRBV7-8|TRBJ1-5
CASSPIRTESNQPQHF
TGTGCCAGCAGCCCTATTAGGACAGAGAGCAATCAGCCCCAGCATTTT
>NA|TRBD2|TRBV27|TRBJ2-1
CASSLGGSDEQFF
TGTGCCAGCAGTTTAGGCGGGAGTGATGAGCAGTTCTTC
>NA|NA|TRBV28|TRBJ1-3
CASSSTGFTGNTIYF
TGTGCCAGCAGTTCAACAGGGTTCACTGGAAACACCATATATTTT
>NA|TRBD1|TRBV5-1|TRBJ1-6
CASTRQGESGSPLHF
TGCGCCAGCACCAGACAGGGGGAGAGTGGTTCACCCCTCCACTTT
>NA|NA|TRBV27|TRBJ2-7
CASSQWTASYEQYF
TGTGCCAGCAGCCAATGGACAGCCTCCTACGAGCAGTACTTC
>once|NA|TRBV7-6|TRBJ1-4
CASSRTIGVFEKLFF
TGTGCCAGCAGCAGGACGATCGGGGTTTTTGAAAAACTGTTTTTT
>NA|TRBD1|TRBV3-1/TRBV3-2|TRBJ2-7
CASSPRVRGYEQYF
TGTGCCAGCAGCCCCAGGGTCAGGGGGTACGAGCAGTACTTC
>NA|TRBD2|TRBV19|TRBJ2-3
CASSISGLAGVSDTQYF
TGTGCCAGTAGTATATCGGGACTAGCGGGAGTTTCGGATACGCAGTATTTT
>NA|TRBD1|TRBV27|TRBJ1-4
CASSSGQGGYEKLFF
TGTGCCAGCAGTTCCGGACAGGGAGGGTACGAAAAACTGTTTTTT
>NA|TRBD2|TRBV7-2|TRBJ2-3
CASSLGLAGEYTDTQYF
TGTGCCAGCAGCTTGGGACTAGCGGGGGAGTACACAGATACGCAGTATTTT
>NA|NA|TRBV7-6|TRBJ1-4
CASSTGLGEKLFF
TGTGCCAGCAGCACCGGACTGGGTGAAAAACTGTTTTTT
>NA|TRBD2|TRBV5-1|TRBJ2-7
CASSLTPASGGSYEQYF
TGCGCCAGCAGCTTGACCCCGGCTAGCGGGGGCTCCTACGAGCAGTACTTC
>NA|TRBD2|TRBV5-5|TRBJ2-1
CASSFDRGGNEQFF
TGTGCCAGCAGCTTTGACCGCGGGGGCAATGAGCAGTTCTTC
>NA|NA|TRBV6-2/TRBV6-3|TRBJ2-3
CASSYNGVGATDTQYF
TGTGCCAGCAGTTACAATGGTGTGGGAGCCACAGATACGCAGTATTTT
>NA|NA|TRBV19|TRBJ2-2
CATQQAPGELFF
TGTGCCACCCAACAGGCCCCCGGGGAGCTGTTTTTT
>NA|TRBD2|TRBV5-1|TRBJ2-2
CASSSRTSGRLGTGELFF
TGCGCCAGCAGCTCGAGGACTAGCGGGAGGTTGGGAACCGGGGAGCTGTTTTTT
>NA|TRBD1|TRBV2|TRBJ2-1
CASSAGTDDYNEQFF
TGTGCCAGCAGTGCGGGGACAGACGACTACAATGAGCAGTTCTTC
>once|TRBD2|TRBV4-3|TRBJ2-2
CASSQGLAGQTGELFF
TGCGCCAGCAGCCAAGGACTAGCGGGACAGACCGGGGAGCTGTTTTTT
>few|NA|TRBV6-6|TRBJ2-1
CASSLVSEQFF
TGTGCCAGCAGCCTGGTCAGTGAGCAGTTCTTC
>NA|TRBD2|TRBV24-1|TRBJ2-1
CATSDLTGGSYNEQFF
TGTGCCACCAGTGATTTGACGGGAGGCTCCTACAATGAGCAGTTCTTC
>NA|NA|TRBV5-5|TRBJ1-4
CASSMVRDEKLFF
TGTGCCAGCAGTATGGTCAGGGATGAAAAACTGTTTTTT
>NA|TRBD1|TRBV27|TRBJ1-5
CASSLRARGADSNQPQHF
TGTGCCAGCAGTTTAAGGGCCAGGGGGGCGGATAGCAATCAGCCCCAGCATTTT
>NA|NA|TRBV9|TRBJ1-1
CASSVSPGLPNTEAFF
TGTGCCAGCAGCGTGTCCCCAGGGTTACCGAACACTGAAGCTTTCTTT